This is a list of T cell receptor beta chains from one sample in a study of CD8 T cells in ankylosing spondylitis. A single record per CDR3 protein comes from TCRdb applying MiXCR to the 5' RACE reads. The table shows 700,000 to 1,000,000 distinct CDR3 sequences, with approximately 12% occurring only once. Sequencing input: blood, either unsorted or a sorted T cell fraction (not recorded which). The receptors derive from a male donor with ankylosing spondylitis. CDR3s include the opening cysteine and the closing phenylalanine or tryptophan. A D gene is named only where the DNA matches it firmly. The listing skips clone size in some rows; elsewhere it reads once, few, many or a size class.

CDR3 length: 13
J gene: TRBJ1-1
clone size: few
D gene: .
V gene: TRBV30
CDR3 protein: CAWNGLSDTEAFF
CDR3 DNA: TGTGCCTGGAACGGTCTCTCGGACACTGAAGCTTTCTTT

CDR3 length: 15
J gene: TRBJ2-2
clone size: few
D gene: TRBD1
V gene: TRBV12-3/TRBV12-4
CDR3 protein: CASSPGDRGTGELFF
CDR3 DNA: TGTGCCAGCAGCCCGGGTGACAGGGGCACCGGGGAGCTGTTTTTT

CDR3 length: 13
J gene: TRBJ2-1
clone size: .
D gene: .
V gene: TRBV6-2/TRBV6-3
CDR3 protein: CATSGAPFNEQFF
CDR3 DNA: TGTGCCACCAGCGGAGCGCCCTTCAATGAGCAGTTCTTC

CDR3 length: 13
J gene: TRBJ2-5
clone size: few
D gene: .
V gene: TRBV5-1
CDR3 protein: CASSSRMSETQYF
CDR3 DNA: TGCGCCAGCAGCTCCCGGATGTCTGAGACCCAGTACTTC

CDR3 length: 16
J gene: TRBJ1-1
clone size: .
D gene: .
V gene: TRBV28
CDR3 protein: CASSTMEGRANTEAFF
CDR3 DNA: TGTGCCAGCAGCACAATGGAGGGACGGGCGAACACTGAAGCTTTCTTT

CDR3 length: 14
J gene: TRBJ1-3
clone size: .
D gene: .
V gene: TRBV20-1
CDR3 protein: CSASRGPSGNTIYF
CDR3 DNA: TGCAGTGCTAGCAGGGGACCGTCTGGAAACACCATATATTTT

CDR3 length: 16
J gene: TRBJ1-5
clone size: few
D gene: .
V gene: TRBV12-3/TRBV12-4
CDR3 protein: CASSFGLGSGNQPQHF
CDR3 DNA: TGTGCCAGCAGTTTTGGGCTCGGATCGGGCAATCAGCCCCAGCATTTT

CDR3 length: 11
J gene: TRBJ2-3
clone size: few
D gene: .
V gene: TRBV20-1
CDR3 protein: CSAADFDTQYF
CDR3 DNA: TGCAGTGCGGCGGACTTTGATACGCAGTATTTT

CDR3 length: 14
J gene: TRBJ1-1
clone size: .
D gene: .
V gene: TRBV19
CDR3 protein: CASRRLGMNTEAFF
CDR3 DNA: TGTGCCAGTAGGCGTCTTGGGATGAACACTGAAGCTTTCTTT

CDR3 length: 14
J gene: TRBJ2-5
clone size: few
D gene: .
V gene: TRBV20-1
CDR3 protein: CSARFGVRGETQYF
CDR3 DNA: TGCAGTGCCAGATTTGGGGTTAGGGGGGAGACCCAGTACTTC

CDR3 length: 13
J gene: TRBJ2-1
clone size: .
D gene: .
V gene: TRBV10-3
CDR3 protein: CAITPDRFDEQFF
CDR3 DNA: TGTGCCATCACCCCTGACAGGTTCGATGAGCAGTTCTTC

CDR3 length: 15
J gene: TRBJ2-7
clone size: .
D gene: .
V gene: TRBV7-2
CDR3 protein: CASSRMPAGTYEQYF
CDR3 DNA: TGTGCCAGCAGCCGTATGCCGGCAGGAACTTACGAGCAGTACTTC

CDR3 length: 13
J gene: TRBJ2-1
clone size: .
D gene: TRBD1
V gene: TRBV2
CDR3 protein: CASTLTGGDKQFF
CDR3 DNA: TGTGCCAGCACCCTGACAGGGGGCGATAAGCAGTTCTTC

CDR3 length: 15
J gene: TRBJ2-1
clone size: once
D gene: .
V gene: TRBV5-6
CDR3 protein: CASSLSPPGYNEQFF
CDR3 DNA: TGTGCCAGCAGCTTGTCTCCACCGGGCTACAATGAGCAGTTCTTC

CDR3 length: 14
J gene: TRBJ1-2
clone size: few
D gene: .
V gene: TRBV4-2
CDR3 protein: CASSQVSGSSGYTF
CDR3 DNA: TGTGCCAGCAGCCAAGTATCAGGGAGTTCGGGCTACACCTTC

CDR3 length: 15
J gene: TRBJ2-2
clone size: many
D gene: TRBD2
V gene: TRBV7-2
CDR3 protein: CASSLGGSGTGELFF
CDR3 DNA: TGTGCCAGCAGCTTAGGCGGGAGTGGCACCGGGGAGCTGTTTTTT

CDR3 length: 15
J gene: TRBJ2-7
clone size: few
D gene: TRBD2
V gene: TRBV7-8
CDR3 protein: CASSPWTSRSYEQYF
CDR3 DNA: TGTGCCAGCAGCCCCTGGACTAGCCGCTCCTACGAGCAGTACTTC

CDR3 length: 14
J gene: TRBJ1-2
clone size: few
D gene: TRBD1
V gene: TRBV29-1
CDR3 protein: CSVPDRGLNYGYTF
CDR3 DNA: TGCAGCGTCCCTGACAGGGGCTTAAACTATGGCTACACCTTC

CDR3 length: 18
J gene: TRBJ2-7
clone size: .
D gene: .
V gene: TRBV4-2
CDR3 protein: CASSQELGKPITTYEQYF
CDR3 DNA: TGTGCCAGCAGCCAAGAGCTTGGCAAGCCCATTACCACCTACGAGCAGTACTTC

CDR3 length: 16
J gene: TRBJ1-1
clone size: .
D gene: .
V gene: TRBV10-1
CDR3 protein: CASSRPLGLGDTEAFF
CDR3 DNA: TGCGCCAGCAGCCGCCCATTGGGCCTAGGGGACACTGAAGCTTTCTTT

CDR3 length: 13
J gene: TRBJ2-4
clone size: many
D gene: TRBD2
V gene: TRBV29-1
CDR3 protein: CSVGGIPGNIQYF
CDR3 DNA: TGCAGCGTCGGGGGGATCCCGGGGAACATTCAGTACTTC

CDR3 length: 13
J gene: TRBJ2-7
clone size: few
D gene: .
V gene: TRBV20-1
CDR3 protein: CSAIQGATYEQYF
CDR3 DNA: TGCAGTGCTATACAGGGAGCGACCTACGAGCAGTACTTC

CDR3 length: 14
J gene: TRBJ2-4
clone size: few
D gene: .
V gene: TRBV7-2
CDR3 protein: CASSEQGTKNIQYF
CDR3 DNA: TGTGCCAGCAGCGAGCAGGGGACCAAAAACATTCAGTACTTC

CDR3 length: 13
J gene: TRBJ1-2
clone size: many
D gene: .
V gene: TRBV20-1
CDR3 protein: CSADPVRVGGYTF
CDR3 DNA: TGCAGTGCGGACCCGGTCCGGGTGGGTGGCTACACCTTC

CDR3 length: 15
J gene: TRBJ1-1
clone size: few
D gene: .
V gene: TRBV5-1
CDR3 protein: CASSPNYGGVTEAFF
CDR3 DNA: TGCGCCAGCAGCCCGAATTACGGGGGTGTCACTGAAGCTTTCTTT

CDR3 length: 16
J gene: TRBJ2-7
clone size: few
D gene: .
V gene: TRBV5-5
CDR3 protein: CASSAKWDPLPYEQYF
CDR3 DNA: TGTGCCAGCAGCGCCAAATGGGACCCCCTCCCCTACGAGCAGTACTTC

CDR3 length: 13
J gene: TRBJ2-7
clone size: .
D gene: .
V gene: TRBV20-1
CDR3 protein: CSAFRTGWDEQYF
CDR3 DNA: TGCAGTGCTTTCAGGACGGGTTGGGACGAGCAGTACTTC

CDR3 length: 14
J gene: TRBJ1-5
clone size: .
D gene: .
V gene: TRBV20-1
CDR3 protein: CSARDAGGNQPQHF
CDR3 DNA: TGCAGTGCTAGAGACGCAGGGGGCAATCAGCCCCAGCATTTT

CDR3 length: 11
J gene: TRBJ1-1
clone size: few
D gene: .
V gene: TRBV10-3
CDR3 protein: CAISEGTEAFF
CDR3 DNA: TGTGCCATCAGTGAGGGCACTGAAGCTTTCTTT

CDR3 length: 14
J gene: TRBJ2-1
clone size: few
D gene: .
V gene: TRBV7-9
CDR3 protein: CASSLKLRGFEQFF
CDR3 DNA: TGTGCCAGCAGCTTAAAATTGAGGGGGTTTGAGCAGTTCTTC

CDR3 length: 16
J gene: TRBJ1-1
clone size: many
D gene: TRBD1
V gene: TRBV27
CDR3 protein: CASSSPRTGGKTEAFF
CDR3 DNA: TGTGCCAGCAGTTCCCCGAGGACAGGGGGGAAAACTGAAGCTTTCTTT

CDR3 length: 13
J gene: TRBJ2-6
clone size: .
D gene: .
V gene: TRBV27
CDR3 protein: CASSPDGANVLTF
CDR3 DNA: TGTGCCAGCAGTCCAGACGGGGCCAACGTCCTGACTTTC

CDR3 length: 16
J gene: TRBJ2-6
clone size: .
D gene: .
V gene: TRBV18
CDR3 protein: CASSPSISSGANVLTF
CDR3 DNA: TGTGCCAGCTCACCAAGCATCAGCTCTGGGGCCAACGTCCTGACTTTC

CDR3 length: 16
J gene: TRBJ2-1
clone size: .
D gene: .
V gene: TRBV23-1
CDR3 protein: CASSQSGRPKLNEQFF
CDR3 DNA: TGCGCCAGCAGTCAATCGGGGCGTCCGAAGCTCAATGAGCAGTTCTTC

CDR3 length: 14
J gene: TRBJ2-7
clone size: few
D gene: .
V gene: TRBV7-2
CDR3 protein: CASSLGRAGYEQYF
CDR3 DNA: TGTGCCAGCAGCTTAGGCAGGGCAGGGTACGAGCAGTACTTC

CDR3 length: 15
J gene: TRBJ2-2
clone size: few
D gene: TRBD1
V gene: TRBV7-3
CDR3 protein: CASSPRGPVTGELFF
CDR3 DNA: TGTGCCAGCAGCCCCAGGGGGCCGGTGACCGGGGAGCTGTTTTTT

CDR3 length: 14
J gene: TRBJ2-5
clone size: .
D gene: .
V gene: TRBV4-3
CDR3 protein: CASSQDTRRETQYF
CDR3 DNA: TGCGCCAGCAGCCAAGATACTAGGCGAGAGACCCAGTACTTC

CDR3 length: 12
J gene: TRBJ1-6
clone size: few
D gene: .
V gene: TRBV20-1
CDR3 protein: CSATAAARTLHF
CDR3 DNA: TGCAGTGCTACGGCGGCGGCCCGGACCCTCCACTTT

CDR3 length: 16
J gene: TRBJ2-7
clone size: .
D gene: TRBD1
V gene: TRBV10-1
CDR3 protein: CASSGHHGQGVDEQYF
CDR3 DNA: TGCGCCAGCAGTGGACACCATGGACAGGGTGTCGACGAGCAGTACTTC

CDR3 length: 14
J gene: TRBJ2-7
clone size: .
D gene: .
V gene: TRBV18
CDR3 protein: CASSPRSAGYEQYF
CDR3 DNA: TGTGCCAGCTCACCACGTTCGGCAGGTTACGAGCAGTACTTC

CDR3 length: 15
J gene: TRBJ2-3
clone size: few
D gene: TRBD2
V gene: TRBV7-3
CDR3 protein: CASSFLAGAGNTQYF
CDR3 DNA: TGTGCCAGCAGCTTCCTAGCGGGGGCGGGGAATACGCAGTATTTT

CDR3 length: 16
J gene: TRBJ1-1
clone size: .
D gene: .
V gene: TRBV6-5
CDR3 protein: CASSYSGTFKNTEAFF
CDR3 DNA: TGTGCCAGCAGTTACTCCGGGACATTTAAGAACACTGAAGCTTTCTTT

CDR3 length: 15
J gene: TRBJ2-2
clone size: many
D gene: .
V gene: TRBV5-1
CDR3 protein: CASSSGVKFTGELFF
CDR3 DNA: TGCGCCAGCAGCTCGGGGGTGAAATTTACCGGGGAGCTGTTTTTT

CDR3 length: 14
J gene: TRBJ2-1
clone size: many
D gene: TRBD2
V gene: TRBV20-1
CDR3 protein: CSARGSGSYNEQFF
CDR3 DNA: TGCAGTGCTAGAGGAAGCGGGAGCTACAATGAGCAGTTCTTC

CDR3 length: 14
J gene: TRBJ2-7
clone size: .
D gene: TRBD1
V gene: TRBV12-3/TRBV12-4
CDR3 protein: CASSQGQVAYEQYF
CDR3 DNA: TGTGCCAGCAGTCAGGGACAGGTAGCCTACGAGCAGTACTTC

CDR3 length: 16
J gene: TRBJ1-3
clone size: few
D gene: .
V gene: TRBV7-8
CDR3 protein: CASSFSSTSSGNTIYF
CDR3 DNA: TGTGCCAGCAGCTTTTCATCAACGAGCTCTGGAAACACCATATATTTT

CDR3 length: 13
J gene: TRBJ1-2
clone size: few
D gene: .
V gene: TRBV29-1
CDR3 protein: CSVKDNGYYGYTF
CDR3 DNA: TGCAGCGTTAAAGACAACGGCTACTATGGCTACACCTTC

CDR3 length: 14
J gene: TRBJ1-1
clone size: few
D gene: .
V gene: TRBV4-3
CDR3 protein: CASSNRQENTEAFF
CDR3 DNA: TGCGCCAGCAGCAATCGACAGGAGAACACTGAAGCTTTCTTT

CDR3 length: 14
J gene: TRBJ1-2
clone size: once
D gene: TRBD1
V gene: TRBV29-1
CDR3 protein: CSVTGQGKGYGYTF
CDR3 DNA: TGCAGCGTGACTGGACAGGGCAAGGGCTATGGCTACACCTTC

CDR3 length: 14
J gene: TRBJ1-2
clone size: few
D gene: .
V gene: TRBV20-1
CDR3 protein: CSARDSRGAYGYTF
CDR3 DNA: TGCAGTGCTAGAGATTCCCGGGGTGCCTATGGCTACACCTTC

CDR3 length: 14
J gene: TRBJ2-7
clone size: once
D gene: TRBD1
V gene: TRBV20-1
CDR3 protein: CSARDMGQGGEQYF
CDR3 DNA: TGCAGTGCTAGAGATATGGGACAGGGAGGCGAGCAGTACTTC

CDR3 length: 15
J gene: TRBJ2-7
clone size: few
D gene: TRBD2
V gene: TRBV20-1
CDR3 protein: CSATYGLAGPYEQYF
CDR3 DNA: TGCAGTGCTACGTATGGGTTAGCGGGTCCCTACGAGCAGTACTTC

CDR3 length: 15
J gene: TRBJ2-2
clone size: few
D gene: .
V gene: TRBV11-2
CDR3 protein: CASSLEGHYTGELFF
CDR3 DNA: TGTGCCAGCAGCTTAGAGGGGCATTACACCGGGGAGCTGTTTTTT

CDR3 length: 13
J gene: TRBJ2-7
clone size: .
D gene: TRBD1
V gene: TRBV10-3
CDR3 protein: CATTTGAAYEQYF
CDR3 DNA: TGTGCCACCACTACAGGGGCTGCCTACGAGCAGTACTTC

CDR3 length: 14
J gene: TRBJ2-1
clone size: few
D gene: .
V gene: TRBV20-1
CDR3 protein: CSARAGVIYNEQFF
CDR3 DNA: TGCAGTGCTAGAGCGGGAGTGATCTACAATGAGCAGTTCTTC